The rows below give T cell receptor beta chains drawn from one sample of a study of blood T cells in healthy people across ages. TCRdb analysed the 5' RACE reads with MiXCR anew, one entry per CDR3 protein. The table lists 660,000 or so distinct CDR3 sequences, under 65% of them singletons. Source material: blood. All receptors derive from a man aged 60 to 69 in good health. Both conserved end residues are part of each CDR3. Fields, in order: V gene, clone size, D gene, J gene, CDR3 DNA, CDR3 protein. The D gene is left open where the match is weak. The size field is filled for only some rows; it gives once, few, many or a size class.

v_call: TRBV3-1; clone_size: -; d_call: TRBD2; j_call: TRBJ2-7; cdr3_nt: TGTGCCAGCAGCCCCGCCGGGAGGGGCTACGAGCAGTACTTC; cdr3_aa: CASSPAGRGYEQYF
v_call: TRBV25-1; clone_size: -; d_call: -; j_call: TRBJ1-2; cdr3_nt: TGTGCCAGCAGTGACCCAGGCTTGGGGTTAAATGGCTACACCTTC; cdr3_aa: CASSDPGLGLNGYTF
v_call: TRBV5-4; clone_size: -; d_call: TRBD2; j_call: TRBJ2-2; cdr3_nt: TGTGCCAGCAGCGGAGGACTAGCGGGAACCGGGGAGCTGTTTTTT; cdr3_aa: CASSGGLAGTGELFF
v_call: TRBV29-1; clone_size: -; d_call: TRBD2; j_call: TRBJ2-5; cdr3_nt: TGCAGCGTCGGGTCGGGAGGACTATACGGAGAGACCCAGTACTTC; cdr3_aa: CSVGSGGLYGETQYF
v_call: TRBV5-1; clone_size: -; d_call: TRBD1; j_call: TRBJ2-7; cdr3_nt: TGCGCCAGCAGCGGGGACAGCTTCTCCTACGAGCAGTACTTC; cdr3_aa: CASSGDSFSYEQYF
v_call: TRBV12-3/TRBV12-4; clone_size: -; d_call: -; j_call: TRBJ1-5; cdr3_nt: TGTGCCAGCAGTACCCCGGCGGGAGGTGGCAATCAGCCCCAGCATTTT; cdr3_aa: CASSTPAGGGNQPQHF
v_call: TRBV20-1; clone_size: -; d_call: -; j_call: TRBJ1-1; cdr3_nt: TGCAGTGCTAGAGTGGGGGGGATGAACACTGAAGCTTTCTTT; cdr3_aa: CSARVGGMNTEAFF
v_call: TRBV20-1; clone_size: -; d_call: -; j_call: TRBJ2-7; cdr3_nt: TGCAGTGCATCCCCCCGGGAAGCCCAGTACTTC; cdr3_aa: CSASPREAQYF
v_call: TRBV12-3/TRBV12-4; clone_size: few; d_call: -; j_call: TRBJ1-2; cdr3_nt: TGTGCCAGCAGTCCCCGACTTGAAAGCCGTGGCTACACCTTC; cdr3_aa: CASSPRLESRGYTF
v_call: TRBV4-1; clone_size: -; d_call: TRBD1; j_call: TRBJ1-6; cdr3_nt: TGCGCCAGCAGCCAAGGACAGGGTGTATTTTCACCCCTCCACTTT; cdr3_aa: CASSQGQGVFSPLHF
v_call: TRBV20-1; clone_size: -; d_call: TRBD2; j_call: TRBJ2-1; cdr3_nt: TGCAGTGCTCCTATAGCGGGGGGGCCCAATGAGCAGTTCTTC; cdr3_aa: CSAPIAGGPNEQFF
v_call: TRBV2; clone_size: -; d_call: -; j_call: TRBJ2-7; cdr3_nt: TGTGCCAGCAGTCGGGTCGAGACACCCGAGCAGTACTTC; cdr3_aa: CASSRVETPEQYF
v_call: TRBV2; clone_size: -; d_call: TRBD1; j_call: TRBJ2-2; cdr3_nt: TGTGCCAGCAGTGGGGGACAGGGACCCACCGGGGAGCTGTTTTTT; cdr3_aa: CASSGGQGPTGELFF
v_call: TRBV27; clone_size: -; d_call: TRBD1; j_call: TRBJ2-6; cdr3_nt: TGCGCCAGCAGTTTATTAGGGACAGGATTCTCTGGGGCCAACGTCCTGACTTTC; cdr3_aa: CASSLLGTGFSGANVLTF
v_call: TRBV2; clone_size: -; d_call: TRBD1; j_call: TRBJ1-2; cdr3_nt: TGTGCCAGCAGTGAAGCGGGCAGGGGGCGTTACTATGGCTACACCTTC; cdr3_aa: CASSEAGRGRYYGYTF
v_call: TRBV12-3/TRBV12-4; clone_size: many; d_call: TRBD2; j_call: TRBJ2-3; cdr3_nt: TGTGCCAGCAGCTTAGCGGGGGGGCCGACAGATACGCAGTATTTT; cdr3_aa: CASSLAGGPTDTQYF
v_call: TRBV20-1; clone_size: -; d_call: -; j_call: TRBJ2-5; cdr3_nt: TGCAGTGCTAGAGATCGGTTAGCGAGGGGTCAAGAGACCCAGTACTTC; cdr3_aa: CSARDRLARGQETQYF
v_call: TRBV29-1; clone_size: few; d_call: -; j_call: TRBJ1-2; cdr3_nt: TGCAGCGTTGAGGTCGGGGCTGGCTACACCTTC; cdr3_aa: CSVEVGAGYTF
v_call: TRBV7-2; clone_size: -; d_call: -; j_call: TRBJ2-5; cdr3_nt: TGTGCCAGCAGCTTAACTGCCGAGACCCAGTACTTC; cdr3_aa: CASSLTAETQYF
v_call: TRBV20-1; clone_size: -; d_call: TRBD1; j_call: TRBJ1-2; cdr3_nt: TGCAGTGCTGCCGACAGGGCCACCTATGGCTACACCTTC; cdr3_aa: CSAADRATYGYTF
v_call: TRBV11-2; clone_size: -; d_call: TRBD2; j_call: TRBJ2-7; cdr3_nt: TGTGCCAGCAGCTTGGGAGGGGAGAGCTCCTACAATGAGCAGTACTTC; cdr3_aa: CASSLGGESSYNEQYF
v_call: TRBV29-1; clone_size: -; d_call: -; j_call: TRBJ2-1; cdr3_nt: TGCAGCACTTGGGCAGGGGCCTACAATGAGCAGTTCTTC; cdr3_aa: CSTWAGAYNEQFF
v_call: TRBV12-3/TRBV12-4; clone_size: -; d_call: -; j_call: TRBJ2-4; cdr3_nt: TGTGCCAGCAGCAACTGGGGGTCCAAAAACATTCAGTACTTC; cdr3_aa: CASSNWGSKNIQYF
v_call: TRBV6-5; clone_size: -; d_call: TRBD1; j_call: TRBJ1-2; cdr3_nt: TGTGCCAGCAGTTACCAGACAGGGAACGGGGGCTACACCTTC; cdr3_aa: CASSYQTGNGGYTF
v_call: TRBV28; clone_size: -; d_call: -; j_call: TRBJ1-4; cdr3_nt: TGTGCCAGCAGTTTCAGTTCTAATGAAAAACTGTTTTTT; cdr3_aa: CASSFSSNEKLFF
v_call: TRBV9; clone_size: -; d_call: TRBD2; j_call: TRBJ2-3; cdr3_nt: TGTGCCAGCAGCGTAGCCGGGGGACTAGCGGGCTTTCGAGGAGATACGCAGTATTTT; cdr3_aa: CASSVAGGLAGFRGDTQYF
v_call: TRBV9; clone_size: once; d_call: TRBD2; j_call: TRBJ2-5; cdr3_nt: TGTGCCAGAGGACGGGGGGTTCAAGAGACCCAGTACTTC; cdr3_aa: CARGRGVQETQYF
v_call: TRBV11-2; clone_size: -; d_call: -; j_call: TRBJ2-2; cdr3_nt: TGTGCCAGCATCCGGACGGAAAGGGGCGGGGAGCTGTTTTTT; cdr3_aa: CASIRTERGGELFF
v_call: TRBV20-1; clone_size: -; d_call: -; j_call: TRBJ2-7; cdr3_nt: TGCAGTGGGGAAGGGACCTCCCCTTCCTACGAGCAGTACTTC; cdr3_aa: CSGEGTSPSYEQYF
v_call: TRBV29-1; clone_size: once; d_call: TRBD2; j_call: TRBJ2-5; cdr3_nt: TGCAGCGTCGGCCGGGGGGGCGAAGAGACCCAGTACTTC; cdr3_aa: CSVGRGGEETQYF
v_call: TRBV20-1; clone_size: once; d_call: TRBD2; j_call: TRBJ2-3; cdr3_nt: TGCAGTGCCCCTCCTAGCGGGATACGAGATACGCAGTATTTT; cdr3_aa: CSAPPSGIRDTQYF
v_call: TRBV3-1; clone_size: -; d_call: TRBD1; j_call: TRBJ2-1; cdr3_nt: TGTGCCAGCAGCTCCCGGGACAGCGTCGAGTTCTTC; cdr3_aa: CASSSRDSVEFF
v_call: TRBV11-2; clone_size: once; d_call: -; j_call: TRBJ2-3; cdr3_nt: TGTGCCAGCAGCTTAGATTTGGCTCTCGATACGCAGTATTTT; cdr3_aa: CASSLDLALDTQYF
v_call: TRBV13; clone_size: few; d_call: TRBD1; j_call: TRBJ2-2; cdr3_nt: TGTGCCAGCAACCAGGGGGTTGACACCGGGGAGCTGTTTTTT; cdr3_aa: CASNQGVDTGELFF
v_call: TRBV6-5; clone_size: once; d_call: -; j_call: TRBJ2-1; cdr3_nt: TGTGCCAGCAGTTACTCGAGTGGGTATAATGAGCAGTTCTTC; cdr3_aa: CASSYSSGYNEQFF
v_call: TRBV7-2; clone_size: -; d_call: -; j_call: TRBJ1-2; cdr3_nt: TGTGCCAGCAGCCCCCAAGGATCAGGGTATGGCTACACCTTC; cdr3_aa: CASSPQGSGYGYTF
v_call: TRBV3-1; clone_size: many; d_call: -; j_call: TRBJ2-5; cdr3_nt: TGTGCCAGCAGCCAAGTAGCGGCGGTTCGGTACTTC; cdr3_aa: CASSQVAAVRYF
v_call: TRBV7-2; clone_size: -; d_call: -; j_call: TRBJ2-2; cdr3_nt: TGTGCCAGCAGGACCGCGAACACCGGGGAGCTGTTTTTT; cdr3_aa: CASRTANTGELFF
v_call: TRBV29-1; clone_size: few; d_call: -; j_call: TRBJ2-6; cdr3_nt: TGCAGCGGGGGCTCTGGGGCCAACGTCCTGACTTTC; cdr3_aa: CSGGSGANVLTF
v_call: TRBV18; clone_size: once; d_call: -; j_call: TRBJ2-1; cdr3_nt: TGTGCCAGCTCATCCACAGGGTACAATGGGCAGTTCTTC; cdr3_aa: CASSSTGYNGQFF
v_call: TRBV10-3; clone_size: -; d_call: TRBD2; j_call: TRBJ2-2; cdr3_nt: TGTGCCACCCGGACTAGCGGGGGGACCGGGGAGCTGTTTTTT; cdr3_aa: CATRTSGGTGELFF
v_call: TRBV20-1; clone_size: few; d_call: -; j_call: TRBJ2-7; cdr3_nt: TGCAGTGCCCCAAAGCACGGGACGATTTACGAGCAGTACTTC; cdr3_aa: CSAPKHGTIYEQYF
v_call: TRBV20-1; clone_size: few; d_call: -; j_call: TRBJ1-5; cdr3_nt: TGCAGTGCTAGGGAGGAATGGGGCCTCAATCAGCCCCAGCATTTT; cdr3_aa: CSAREEWGLNQPQHF
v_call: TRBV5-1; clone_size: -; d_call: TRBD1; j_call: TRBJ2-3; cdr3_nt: TGCGCCAGCGGACAGGGGGAGGGAGATACGCAGTATTTT; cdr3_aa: CASGQGEGDTQYF
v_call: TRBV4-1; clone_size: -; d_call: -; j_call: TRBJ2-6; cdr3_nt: TGCGCCAGCAGCCAAGATCCAGTCAAGCAGACCTCTGGGGCCAACGTCCTGACTTTC; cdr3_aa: CASSQDPVKQTSGANVLTF
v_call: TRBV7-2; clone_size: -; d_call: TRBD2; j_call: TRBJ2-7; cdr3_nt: TGTGCCAGCAGCCCTGGTAGCGGGGCGTACGAGCAGTACTTC; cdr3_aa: CASSPGSGAYEQYF
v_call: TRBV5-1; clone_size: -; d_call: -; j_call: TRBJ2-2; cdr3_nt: TGCGCCAGCAGCTTGGGACAGGCGACGAACACCGGGGAGCTGTTTTTT; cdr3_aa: CASSLGQATNTGELFF
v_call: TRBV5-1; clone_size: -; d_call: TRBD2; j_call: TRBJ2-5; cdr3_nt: TGCGCCAGCAGCGGTGGCGGGGGGTTGGAGACCCAGTACTTC; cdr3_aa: CASSGGGGLETQYF
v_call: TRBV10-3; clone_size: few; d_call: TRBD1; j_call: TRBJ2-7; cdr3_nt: TGTGCCATCAGGGGACAGGGGTCTTCCTACGAGCAGTACTTC; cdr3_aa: CAIRGQGSSYEQYF
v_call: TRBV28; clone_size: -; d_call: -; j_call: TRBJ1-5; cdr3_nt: TGTGCCAGCATTCCAGGCCGAGGCAATCAGCCCCAGCATTTT; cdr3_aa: CASIPGRGNQPQHF
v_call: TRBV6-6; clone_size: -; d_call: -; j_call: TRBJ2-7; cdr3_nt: TGTGCCAGCAGTTGGATGTACGAGCAGTACTTC; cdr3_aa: CASSWMYEQYF
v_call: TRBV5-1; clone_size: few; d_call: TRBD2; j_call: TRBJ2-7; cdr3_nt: TGCGCCAGCAGCTCCACTAGCGGGGGGACCTCCTACGAGCAGTACTTC; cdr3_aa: CASSSTSGGTSYEQYF